A single sample gave rise to the 24 T cell receptor beta chains below, sequenced in a study of blood T cell repertoires in COVID-19. Measured with immunoSEQ multiplex PCR; TCRdb has only the in-frame clones, and not every one. This sample yields tens of thousands of clones, of which about four fifths are seen a single time; 35% to 45% belongs to the top ten. The sample taken for sequencing was peripheral blood. The receptors were gathered from a man older than 75 with active or convalescent COVID-19.

The rearrangement links TRBV11-2 to TRBJ2-3, with 9 bases that match TRBD2. With V trimmed by 7 bases and J by 1 base, 6 bases remained unmatched. The germline V gene has CDR1 SGHAT and CDR2 FQNNGV. The CDR3 has 15 residues. This CDR3 reads CASNYRTSGTDTQYF. In nucleotides, the CDR3 is TGTGCCAGCAATTACCGGACTAGCGGCACAGATACGCAGTATTTT.

The rearrangement uses TRBV24-1 and TRBJ2-1, with 9 bases lining up with TRBD2. CDR3 length equals 12 residues. The V gene's germline CDR1 is KGHDR and CDR2 SFDVKD. CDR3 region: CAVAGELGEQFF. The CDR3 DNA sequence: TGTGCTGTAGCGGGGGAACTGGGTGAGCAGTTCTTC.

The rearrangement joins TRBV5-1 to TRBJ1-2; 8 nucleotides match TRBD1. Germline CDR1 and CDR2: SGHRS and YFSETQ. The CDR3 is made up of 15 amino acids. Losses at the gene ends were 4 bases for V and 2 bases for J; bases not matched to a gene: 7. The CDR3 loop is CASSPGTGGNYGYTF. CDR3 nucleotides: TGCGCCAGCAGCCCCGGGACAGGTGGGAACTATGGCTACACCTTC. Full variable domain (outside the CDR3, taken from reference TRBV5-1 and TRBJ1-2): KAGVTQTPRYLIKTRGQQVTLSCSPISGHRSVSWYQQTPGQGLQFLFEYFSETQRNKGNFPGRFSGRQFSNSRSEMNVSTLELGDSALYLCASSPGTGGNYGYTFGSGTRLTVV.

V gene TRBV6-5 combines with J gene TRBJ1-4; D gene unclear. The CDR3 runs to 15 residues. Germline V gene sequence: CDR1 MNHEY, CDR2 SVGAGI. V was trimmed by 5 bases and J by 0 bases, leaving 10 bases between them. CDR3 DNA: TGTGCCAGCAGTCCACTTTTAGCAACTAATGAAAAACTGTTTTTT. Encoded protein: CASSPLLATNEKLFF.

The chain couples TRBV5-4 to TRBJ2-1; a possible D gene is TRBD2 (6 bases). CDR1 SGHNT and CDR2 YYREEE come from the germline V gene (reference sequence). V was clipped by 0 bases and J by 8 bases, with 18 bases between them. The CDR3 consists of 16 residues. The DNA for the CDR3 is TGTGCCAGCAGCTTGGGGACTATCCCTACAGTCGATGAGCAGTTCTTC. Protein sequence: CASSLGTIPTVDEQFF.

The CDR3 DNA sequence: TGTGCCAGCAGCTCGACATTTTCCGTTAATTTGGATACGCAGTATTTT. Protein sequence: CASSSTFSVNLDTQYF. The V call is TRBV7-9, the J call TRBJ2-3; D gene ambiguous. Germline V gene lookup returns CDR1 SEHNR and CDR2 FQNEAQ (reference sequence). CDR3 length: 16 amino acids. Trimming pared 4 bases from V and 6 bases from J, leaving 20 bases between.

This clone was seen only a few times. V and J are TRBV20-1 and TRBJ1-6; a weak D match, TRBD1 (5 bases). CDR1 and CDR2 (germline): DFQATT, SNEGSKA (reference sequence). The CDR3 runs 15 residues. The germline V and J ends were trimmed by 3 bases and 5 bases, with 14 bases remaining between them. CDR3 nucleotide sequence: TGCAGTGCTAGTGGCCTTAAGGGGAATAATTCACCCCTCCACTTT. This sequence encodes CSASGLKGNNSPLHF.

The V gene is TRBV23-1, the J gene TRBJ2-7; 8 bases fit TRBD2. TRBV23-1 is reported as an ORF; its role is uncertain. The CDR3 loop spans 15 amino acids. Trimming took 4 bases from V and 4 from J; bases not matched to a gene: 9. CDR3 loop: CASSRRSGSCYEQYF. Here the CDR3 DNA reads TGCGCCAGCAGTCGAAGAAGCGGGAGCTGTTACGAGCAGTACTTC.

This clone showed up just once. The genes are TRBV3-1 (or the pseudogene TRBV3-2) and TRBJ2-6; D might be TRBD1 (6 bases). Trimming removed 0 bases from V and 4 bases from J, with 19 bases in between. Germline assignment: CDR1 LGHDT and CDR2 YNNKEL (reference sequence). This CDR3 is 19 amino acids long. CDR3: CASSQEEGVGPEGANVLTF. The CDR3 DNA is TGTGCCAGCAGCCAAGAAGAGGGGGTGGGCCCAGAGGGGGCCAACGTCCTGACTTTC.

The V call is TRBV7-9, the J call TRBJ2-7, with 9 bases lining up with TRBD1. There are 14 residues in the CDR3. The ends lost 3 bases at V and 3 bases at J; junction bases unmatched: 3. In germline, CDR1 is SEHNR, CDR2 FQNEAQ (reference sequence). The CDR3 sequence: CASSFPGQGYEQYF. CDR3 bases: TGTGCCAGCAGCTTTCCGGGACAGGGCTACGAGCAGTACTTC.

The rearrangement joins TRBV27 to TRBJ1-4; 9 positions match TRBD1. This CDR3 has 16 residues. Germline assignment: CDR1 MNHEY and CDR2 SMNVEV (reference sequence). Trimming removed 3 bases from V and 4 bases from J; junction bases left unmatched: 6. The CDR3 loop reads CASSFWGQGFNEKLFF. As DNA, the CDR3 is TGTGCCAGCAGTTTTTGGGGACAGGGCTTTAATGAAAAACTGTTTTTT.

The DNA of the CDR3 is TGTGCCAGCAGCTTAGGGGCGCGAGGGGGAAACATTCAGTACTTC. As protein: CASSLGARGGNIQYF. The V gene is TRBV7-8, the J gene TRBJ2-4, with D possibly being TRBD1 (6 bases). Trimming shortened V by 1 base and J by 6 bases, and 13 bases separated the two germline ends. This CDR3 comprises 15 residues. Per the germline V gene, CDR1 is SGHVS and CDR2 is FQNEAQ. Using reference TRBV7-8 and TRBJ2-4 for the parts outside the CDR3, the full variable domain is GAGVSQSPRYKVAKRGQDVALRCDPISGHVSLFWYQQALGQGPEFLTYFQNEAQLDKSGLPSDRFFAERPEGSVSTLKIQRTQQEDSAVYLCASSLGARGGNIQYFGAGTRLSVL.

This chain links TRBV28 with TRBJ1-2; D is perhaps TRBD1 (5 bases). Germline V gene lookup returns CDR1 MDHEN and CDR2 SYDVKM. V was shortened by 4 bases and J by 7 bases, with 10 bases between the two germline ends. This CDR3 comprises 12 residues. CDR3 sequence (DNA): TGTGCCAGCAGTTCTGTAAGGGGTGGCTACACCTTC. This translates into CASSSVRGGYTF.

This chain joins TRBV7-9 and TRBJ2-2; D gene uncertain. V shed 5 bases and J shed 4 bases, with 8 bases lying between them. This CDR3 region has 13 residues. CDR1 and CDR2 (germline): SEHNR, FQNEAQ (reference sequence). CDR3 DNA sequence: TGTGCCAGCAGCCCAGCAGGCACCGGGGAGCTGTTTTTT. This codes for CASSPAGTGELFF.

CDR3 in DNA: TGTGCCAGCAGCGTCAGGGTGACCGGGCCCTCTGGGGCCAACGTCCTGACTTTC. It is translated as CASSVRVTGPSGANVLTF. The rearrangement links TRBV21-1 to TRBJ2-6; the table names TRBD1, a call not compared with the DNA. TRBV21-1 is termed a pseudogene. The CDR3 extends over 18 amino acids.

This clone appeared many times. The genes are TRBV7-9 and TRBJ2-1; 10 bases are shared with TRBD2. The CDR3 is made up of 14 amino acids. Germline V gives CDR1 SEHNR, CDR2 FQNEAQ (reference sequence). V lost 5 bases, J lost 3 bases, and 1 base stayed unmatched. The CDR3 sequence is CASSRTSGYNEQFF. CDR3 in DNA: TGTGCCAGCAGCCGGACTAGCGGCTACAATGAGCAGTTCTTC.

This clone was found a few times. The chain links TRBV4-3 to TRBJ1-2, with D possibly being TRBD1 (5 bases). The germline V gene has CDR1 LGHNA and CDR2 YSLEER. V was pared by 2 bases and J by 7 bases, with 23 bases between. The CDR3 runs to 17 residues. CDR3 DNA sequence: TGCGCCAGCAGCCAACACCCTAACCTCCGGCAGGGTAGTGGCTACACCTTC. It translates to CASSQHPNLRQGSGYTF.

This clone was counted a few times. This chain links TRBV28 with TRBJ2-7; TRBD1 aligns across 10 bases. Germline V gene lookup returns CDR1 MDHEN and CDR2 SYDVKM. The CDR3 length is 16 residues. V shed 5 bases and J 3 bases; nucleotides not matched to a gene: 10. The CDR3 region has the DNA TGTGCCAGCAGTCTCTTCGGGACAGGGGCGCACTACGAGCAGTACTTC. Amino acids: CASSLFGTGAHYEQYF.

This clone was seen a handful of times. This chain joins TRBV28 and TRBJ2-3, with TRBD2 as a possible D gene (6 bases). V lost 2 bases and J 3 bases, leaving 9 bases between the germline ends. CDR1 is MDHEN, CDR2 SYDVKM, per germline. The CDR3 totals 14 residues. This CDR3 reads CASSLRERTDTQYF. The CDR3 nucleotides are TGTGCCAGCAGTTTACGGGAGAGAACAGATACGCAGTATTTT.

V gene TRBV3-1 (or the pseudogene TRBV3-2) combines with J gene TRBJ1-4, with D unresolved. The CDR3 has 16 residues. Germline loops: CDR1 LGHDT, CDR2 YNNKEL (reference sequence). V lost 4 bases to trimming and J lost 6 bases, with 18 bases between them. This CDR3 reads CASSPLFGEEDEKLFF. In nucleotides, the CDR3 is TGTGCCAGCAGCCCCTTGTTTGGGGAGGAGGATGAAAAACTGTTTTTT.

This chain joins TRBV7-9 and TRBJ2-1, with D hard to call. The germline CDR1 and CDR2 sequences are SEHNR and FQNEAQ (reference sequence). This CDR3 contains 12 residues. V was shortened by 3 bases and J by 8 bases, with 8 bases between the two germline ends. The CDR3 bases are TGTGCCAGCAGCTTGGCAGTTGATGAGCAGTTCTTC. It is translated as CASSLAVDEQFF.

This sequence joins TRBV9 and TRBJ2-1; 9 bases are shared with TRBD1. The V gene end was trimmed by 4 bases and the J gene end by 8 bases; junction bases not matched to a gene: 10. CDR1 is SGDLS, CDR2 YYNGEE, per germline. There are 15 residues in the CDR3. DNA of the CDR3: TGTGCCAGCAGCACCCGGACAGGGGACGAGGATGAGCAGTTCTTC. The encoded protein is CASSTRTGDEDEQFF.

The V call is TRBV7-3, the J call TRBJ2-1; 7 positions agree with TRBD2. Germline loops: CDR1 SGHTA, CDR2 FQGTGA. Unmatched junction bases numbered 2, after V lost 3 bases and J lost 6 bases. The CDR3 spans 13 residues. CDR3 sequence (DNA): TGTGCCAGCAGCTTTTCGGGGGGCAATGAGCAGTTCTTC. It specifies CASSFSGGNEQFF.

The chain has TRBV5-1 and TRBJ1-1; 9 bases agree with TRBD1. CDR1 is SGHRS and CDR2 is YFSETQ in the germline V gene. CDR3 length equals 14 residues. V lost 4 bases and J lost 3; bases outside the gene matches: 4. CDR3 sequence reads: CASSPTGGYTEAFF. Written as DNA, the CDR3 is TGCGCCAGCAGCCCGACAGGGGGTTACACTGAAGCTTTCTTT.